This TCR beta chain was identified in a study of radiotherapy plus CTLA-4 blockade in lung cancer listed by TCRdb under 2018. General notes on the study: Among the enrolled patients, under 20% had an objective response, and roughly 30% reached disease control. Findings and caveats that apply to the study as a whole: The strongest predictors of response, as reported, were early dynamic changes in blood T cell clones along with a rise in serum interferon-beta after radiation. After treatment with radiotherapy and ipilimumab, TCR clones that came from tumors expanded in the peripheral blood.

A note on this clone: The specificity of this receptor is unknown. No much larger clone exists at a distance of one base, and base qualities are not known.

Receptors were amplified or captured by the immunoSEQ multiplex PCR assay. TCRdb mirrors the immuneACCESS table, restricted to in-frame sequences. Some clones are absent from its copies; in checked studies, under half trace to an unresolved V gene, and the reason for the others is unknown. The sample table contains about 87,000 clones; only one count was recorded for around 86% of them. The top ten constitute 16% of the sample. Focal radiation therapy combined with CTLA-4 blockade (ipilimumab) was tested in patients with chemo-refractory metastatic non-small-cell lung cancer. The trim is 3 bases for V and 8 bases for J, with a gap of 13 bases between the germline ends. The CDR3 spans 14 residues, from the cysteine through the phenylalanine. Just the 42-base CDR3 DNA is kept, in frame starting at base 1. Taken from the germline V gene, the CDR1 and CDR2 loops are SNHLY and FYNNEI.

This TCR was recovered from a human donor with non-small cell lung cancer that progressed on radiotherapy plus ipilimumab. The rearranged segments are TRBV2 and TRBJ1-4; a tentative D match to TRBD1 spans 5 bases. The material sequenced was peripheral blood, taken from a patient treated with radiotherapy plus ipilimumab. The nucleotide sequence reads as follows: TGTGCCAGCAGTGAGAGGGGTCGCGGCGAAAAACTGTTTTTT. It translates to CASSERGRGEKLFF.